This T cell receptor (beta chain) was found in a study of beta chain features in type 1 diabetes. Notes on the study in general: Reduced insertions and increased deletions marked VDJ junctions in type 1 diabetes patients. Naive, central memory and Treg TCRB repertoires appeared more alike in patients than in healthy donors. Cells with high TCR expression could be over-represented by cDNA sequencing. Shorter templates may be favored by PCR, equally so in patients and controls.

A few counts support this clone. Its antigen is undetermined. Every bit of the isolated RNA underwent reverse transcription, so sequencing read expressed TCRB transcripts. Some clones are missing from TCRdb's copy, which holds only in-frame ones; the method was immunoSEQ multiplex PCR. The sample shows roughly 140,000 clones, 6.9% of them seen only once. CDR1 SGDLS and CDR2 YYNGEE come from the germline V gene. This CDR3 has 15 residues. Trimming cost V 0 bases and J 6 bases, with 13 bases left between them. The material sequenced was central memory CD4+ T cells from blood. The TCR originated in a woman under 40 in good health. The chain combines TRBV9 with TRBJ2-1, with D possibly TRBD2 on 5 matching bases. As DNA, the CDR3 is TGTGCCAGCAGCGTAGGAGGGCAGCTTGTCAATGAGCAGTTCTTC. Its translation: CASSVGGQLVNEQFF.